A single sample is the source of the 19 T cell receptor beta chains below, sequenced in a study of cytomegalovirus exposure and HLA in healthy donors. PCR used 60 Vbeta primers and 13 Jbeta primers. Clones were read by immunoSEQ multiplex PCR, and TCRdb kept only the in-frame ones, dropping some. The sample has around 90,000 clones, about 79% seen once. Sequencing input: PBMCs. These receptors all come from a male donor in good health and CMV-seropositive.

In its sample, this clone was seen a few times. CDR3 residues: CASSQGGQQETQYF. CDR3 sequence (DNA): TGCGCCAGCAGCCAAGGTGGACAACAGGAGACCCAGTACTTC. This sequence joins TRBV4-1 and TRBJ2-5; the D gene is possibly TRBD1 (5 bases). The V end was cut by 1 base, the J end by 5 bases, with 11 bases between. CDR3 size: 14 residues. The germline gives CDR1 MGHRA, CDR2 YSYEKL.

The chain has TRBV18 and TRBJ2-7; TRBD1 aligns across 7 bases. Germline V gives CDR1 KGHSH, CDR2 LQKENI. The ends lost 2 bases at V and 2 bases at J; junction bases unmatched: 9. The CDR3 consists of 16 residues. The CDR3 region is CASSPSDRAHTYEQYF. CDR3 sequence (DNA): TGTGCCAGCTCACCAAGCGACAGGGCCCATACCTACGAGCAGTACTTC.

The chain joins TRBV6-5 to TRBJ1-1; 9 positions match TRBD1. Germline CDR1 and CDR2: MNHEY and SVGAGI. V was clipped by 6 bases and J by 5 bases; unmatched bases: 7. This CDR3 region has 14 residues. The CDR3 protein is CASRFLDRGTEAFF. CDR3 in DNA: TGTGCCAGCAGGTTTCTGGACAGGGGAACTGAAGCTTTCTTT.

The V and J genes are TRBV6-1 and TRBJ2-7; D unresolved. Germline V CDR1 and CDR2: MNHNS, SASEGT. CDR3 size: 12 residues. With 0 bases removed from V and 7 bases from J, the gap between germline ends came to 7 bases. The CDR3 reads CASSEAAVEQYF. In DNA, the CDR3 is TGTGCCAGCAGTGAAGCGGCTGTGGAGCAGTACTTC.

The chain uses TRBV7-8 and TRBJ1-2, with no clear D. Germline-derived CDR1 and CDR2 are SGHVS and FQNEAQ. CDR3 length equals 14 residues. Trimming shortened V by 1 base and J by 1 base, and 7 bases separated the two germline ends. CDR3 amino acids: CASSLGRFNYGYTF. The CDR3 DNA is TGTGCCAGCAGCTTAGGCCGGTTTAACTATGGCTACACCTTC.

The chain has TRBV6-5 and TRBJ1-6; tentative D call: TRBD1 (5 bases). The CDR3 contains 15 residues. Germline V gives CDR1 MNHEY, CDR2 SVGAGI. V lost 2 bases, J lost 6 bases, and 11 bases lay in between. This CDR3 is CASSYGQGGNSPLHF. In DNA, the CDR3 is TGTGCCAGCAGTTACGGGCAGGGTGGTAATTCACCCCTCCACTTT.

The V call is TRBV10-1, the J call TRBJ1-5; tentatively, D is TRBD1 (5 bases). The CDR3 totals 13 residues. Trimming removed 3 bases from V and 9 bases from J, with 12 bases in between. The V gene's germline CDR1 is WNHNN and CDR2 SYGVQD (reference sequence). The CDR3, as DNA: TGCGCCAGCAGTGACAGGGTAAAGAGGCCCCAGCATTTT. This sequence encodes CASSDRVKRPQHF.

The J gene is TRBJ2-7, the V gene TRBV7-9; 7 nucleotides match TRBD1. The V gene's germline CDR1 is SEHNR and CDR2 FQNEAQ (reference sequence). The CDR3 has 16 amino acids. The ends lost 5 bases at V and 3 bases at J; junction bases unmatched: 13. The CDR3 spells CASSGFGRGSNYEQYF. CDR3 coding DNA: TGTGCCAGCAGCGGATTCGGCAGGGGGAGTAACTACGAGCAGTACTTC.

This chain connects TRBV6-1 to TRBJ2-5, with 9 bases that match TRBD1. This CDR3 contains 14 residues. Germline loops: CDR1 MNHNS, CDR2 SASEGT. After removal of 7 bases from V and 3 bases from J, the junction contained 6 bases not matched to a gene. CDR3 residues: CASTRDRVEETQYF. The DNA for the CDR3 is TGTGCCAGCACTAGGGACAGGGTGGAAGAGACCCAGTACTTC.

The DNA of the CDR3 is TGTGCCAGCAGTGCTACAGGGGCATCTGGAAACACCATATATTTT. Translating gives CASSATGASGNTIYF. The V gene is TRBV28, the J gene TRBJ1-3; 7 nucleotides align to TRBD1. This CDR3 comprises 15 residues. Germline V CDR1 and CDR2: MDHEN, SYDVKM. J gave up 1 base and V 5 bases, and 5 bases lay outside the gene matches.

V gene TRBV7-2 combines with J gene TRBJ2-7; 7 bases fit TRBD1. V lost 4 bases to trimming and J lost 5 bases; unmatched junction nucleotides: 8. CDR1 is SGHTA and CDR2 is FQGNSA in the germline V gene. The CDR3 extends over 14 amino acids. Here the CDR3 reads CASSSRQGRNEQYF. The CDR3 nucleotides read TGTGCCAGCAGCTCCAGACAGGGCCGCAACGAGCAGTACTTC.

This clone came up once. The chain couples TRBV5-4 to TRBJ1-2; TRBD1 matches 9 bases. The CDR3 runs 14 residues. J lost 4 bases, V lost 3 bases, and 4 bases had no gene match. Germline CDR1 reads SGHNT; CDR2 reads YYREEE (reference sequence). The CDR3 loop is CASSWGQGPYGYTF. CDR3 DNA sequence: TGTGCCAGCAGCTGGGGACAGGGTCCCTATGGCTACACCTTC.

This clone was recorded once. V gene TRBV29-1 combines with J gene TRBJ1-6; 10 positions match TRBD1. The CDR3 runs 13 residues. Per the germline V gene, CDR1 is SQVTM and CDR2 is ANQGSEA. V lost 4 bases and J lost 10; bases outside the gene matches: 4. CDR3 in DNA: TGCAGCGTTGTGGGGACAGGGGAATCACCCCTCCACTTT. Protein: CSVVGTGESPLHF.

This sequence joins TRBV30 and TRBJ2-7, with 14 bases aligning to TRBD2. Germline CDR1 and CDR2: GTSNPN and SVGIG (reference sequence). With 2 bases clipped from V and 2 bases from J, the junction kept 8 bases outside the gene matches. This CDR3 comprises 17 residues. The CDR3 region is CAWSPRTSGGPTYEQYF. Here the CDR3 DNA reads TGTGCCTGGAGTCCACGGACTAGCGGGGGGCCCACCTACGAGCAGTACTTC.

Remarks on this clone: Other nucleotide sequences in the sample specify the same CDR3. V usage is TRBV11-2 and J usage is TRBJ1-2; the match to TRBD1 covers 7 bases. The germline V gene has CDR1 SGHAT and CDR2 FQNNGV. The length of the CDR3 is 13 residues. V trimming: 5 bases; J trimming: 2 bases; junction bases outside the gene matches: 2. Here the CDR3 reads CASSPTGNYGYTF. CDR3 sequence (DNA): TGTGCCAGCAGCCCGACAGGGAACTATGGCTACACCTTC.

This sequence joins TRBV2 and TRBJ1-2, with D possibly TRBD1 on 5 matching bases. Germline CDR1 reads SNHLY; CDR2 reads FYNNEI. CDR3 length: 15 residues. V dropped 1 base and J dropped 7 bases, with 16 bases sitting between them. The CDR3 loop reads CASSEEGIRAPGYTF. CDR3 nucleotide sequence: TGTGCCAGCAGTGAAGAGGGGATTAGAGCCCCTGGCTACACCTTC.

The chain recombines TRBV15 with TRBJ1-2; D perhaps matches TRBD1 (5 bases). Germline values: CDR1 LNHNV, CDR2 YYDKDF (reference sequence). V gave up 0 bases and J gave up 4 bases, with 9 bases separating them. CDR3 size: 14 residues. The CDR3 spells CATSREGDTYGYTF. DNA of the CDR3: TGTGCCACCAGCAGAGAAGGGGATACCTATGGCTACACCTTC.

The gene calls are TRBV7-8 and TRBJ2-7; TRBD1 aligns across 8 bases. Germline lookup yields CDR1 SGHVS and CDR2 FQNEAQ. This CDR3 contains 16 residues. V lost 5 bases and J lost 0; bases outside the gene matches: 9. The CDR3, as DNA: TGTGCCAGCAGCCCGACAGGGGCCGTAAGCTCCTACGAGCAGTACTTC. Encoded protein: CASSPTGAVSSYEQYF.

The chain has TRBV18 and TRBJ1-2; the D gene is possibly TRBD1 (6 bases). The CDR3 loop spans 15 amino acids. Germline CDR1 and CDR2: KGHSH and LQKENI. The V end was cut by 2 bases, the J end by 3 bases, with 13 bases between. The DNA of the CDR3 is TGTGCCAGCTCACCAGGGGGCGCGCAGGACTATGGCTACACCTTC. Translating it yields CASSPGGAQDYGYTF.